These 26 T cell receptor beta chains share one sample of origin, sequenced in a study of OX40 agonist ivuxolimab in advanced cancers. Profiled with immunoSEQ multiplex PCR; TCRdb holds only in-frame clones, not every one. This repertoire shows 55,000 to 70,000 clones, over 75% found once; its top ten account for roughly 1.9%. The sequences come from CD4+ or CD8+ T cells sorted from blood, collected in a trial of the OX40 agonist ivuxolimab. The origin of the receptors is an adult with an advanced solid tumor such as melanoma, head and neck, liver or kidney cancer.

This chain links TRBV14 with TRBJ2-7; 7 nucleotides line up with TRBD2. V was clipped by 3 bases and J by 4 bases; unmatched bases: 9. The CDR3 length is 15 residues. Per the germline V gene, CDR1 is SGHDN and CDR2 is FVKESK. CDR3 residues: CASSHPLGGVYEQYF. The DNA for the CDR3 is TGTGCCAGCAGCCACCCCCTGGGGGGGGTATACGAGCAGTACTTC.

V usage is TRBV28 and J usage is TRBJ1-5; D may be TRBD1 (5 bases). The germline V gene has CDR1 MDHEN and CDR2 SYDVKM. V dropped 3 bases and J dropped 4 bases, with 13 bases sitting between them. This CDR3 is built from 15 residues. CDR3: CASSFRQGRNQPQHF. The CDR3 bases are TGTGCCAGCAGTTTTCGCCAGGGTAGGAATCAGCCCCAGCATTTT.

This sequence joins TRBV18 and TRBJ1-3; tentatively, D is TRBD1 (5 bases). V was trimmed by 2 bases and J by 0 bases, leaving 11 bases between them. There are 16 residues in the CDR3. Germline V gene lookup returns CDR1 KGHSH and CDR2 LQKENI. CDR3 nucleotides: TGTGCCAGCTCACCAGAAGAGGGGCCCTCTGGAAACACCATATATTTT. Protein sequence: CASSPEEGPSGNTIYF. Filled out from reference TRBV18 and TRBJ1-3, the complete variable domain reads NAGVMQNPRHLVRRRGQEARLRCSPMKGHSHVYWYRQLPEEGLKFMVYLQKENIIDESGMPKERFSAEFPKEGPSILRIQQVVRGDSAAYFCASSPEEGPSGNTIYFGEGSWLTVV.

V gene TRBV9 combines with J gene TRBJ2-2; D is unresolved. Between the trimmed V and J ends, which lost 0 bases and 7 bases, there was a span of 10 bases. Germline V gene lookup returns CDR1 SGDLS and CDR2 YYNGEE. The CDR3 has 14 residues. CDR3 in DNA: TGTGCCAGCAGCGTAGACTTATTCATCGGGGAGCTGTTTTTT. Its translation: CASSVDLFIGELFF. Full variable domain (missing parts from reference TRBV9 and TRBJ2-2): DSGVTQTPKHLITATGQRVTLRCSPRSGDLSVYWYQQSLDQGLQFLIQYYNGEERAKGNILERFSAQQFPDLHSELNLSSLELGDSALYFCASSVDLFIGELFFGEGSRLTVL.

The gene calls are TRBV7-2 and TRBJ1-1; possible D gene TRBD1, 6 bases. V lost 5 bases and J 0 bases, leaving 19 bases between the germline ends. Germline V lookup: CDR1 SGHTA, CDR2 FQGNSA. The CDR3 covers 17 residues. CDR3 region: CASSTVRQANMNTEAFF. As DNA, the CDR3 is TGTGCCAGCAGCACCGTGCGACAGGCCAACATGAACACTGAAGCTTTCTTT.

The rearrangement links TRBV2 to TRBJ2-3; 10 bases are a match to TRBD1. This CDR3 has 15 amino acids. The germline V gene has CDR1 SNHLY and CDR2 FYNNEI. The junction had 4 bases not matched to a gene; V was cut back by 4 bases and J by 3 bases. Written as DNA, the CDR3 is TGTGCCAGCAGTGGAGGGACAGGGGAGACAGATACGCAGTATTTT. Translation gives CASSGGTGETDTQYF.

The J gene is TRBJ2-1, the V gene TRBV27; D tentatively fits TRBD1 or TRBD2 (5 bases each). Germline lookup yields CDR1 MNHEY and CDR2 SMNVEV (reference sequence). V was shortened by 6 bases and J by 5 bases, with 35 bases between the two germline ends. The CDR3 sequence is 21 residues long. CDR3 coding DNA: TGTGCCAGCAGCCCCTCGCCCGGGACGGCGTCTTGGGGTTTCGTCCACAATGAGCAGTTCTTC. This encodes CASSPSPGTASWGFVHNEQFF.

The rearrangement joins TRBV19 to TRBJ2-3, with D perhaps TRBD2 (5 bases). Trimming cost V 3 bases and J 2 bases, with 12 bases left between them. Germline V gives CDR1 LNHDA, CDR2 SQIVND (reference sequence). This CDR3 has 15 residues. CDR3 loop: CASSINGEYTDTQYF. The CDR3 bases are TGTGCCAGTAGTATTAACGGGGAGTACACAGATACGCAGTATTTT.

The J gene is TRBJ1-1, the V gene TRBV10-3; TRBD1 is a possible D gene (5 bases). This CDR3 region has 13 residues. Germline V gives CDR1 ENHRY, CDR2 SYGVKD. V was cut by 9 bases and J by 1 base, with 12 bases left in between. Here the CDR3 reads CAIWGPKNTEAFF. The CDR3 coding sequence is TGTGCCATTTGGGGACCGAAGAACACTGAAGCTTTCTTT.

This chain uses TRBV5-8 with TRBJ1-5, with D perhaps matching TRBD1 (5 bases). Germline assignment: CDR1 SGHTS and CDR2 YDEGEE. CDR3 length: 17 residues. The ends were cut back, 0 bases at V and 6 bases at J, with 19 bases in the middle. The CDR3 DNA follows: TGTGCCAGCAGCTTGGCCATGATGTCGGGGGGGGGTCAGCCCCAGCATTTT. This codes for CASSLAMMSGGGQPQHF.

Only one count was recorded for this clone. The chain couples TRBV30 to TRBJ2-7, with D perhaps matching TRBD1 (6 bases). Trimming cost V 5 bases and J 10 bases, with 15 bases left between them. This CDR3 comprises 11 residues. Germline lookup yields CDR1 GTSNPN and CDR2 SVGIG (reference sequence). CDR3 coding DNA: TGTGCCTGGGGATACACAGGGTATCAGTACTTC. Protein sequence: CAWGYTGYQYF.

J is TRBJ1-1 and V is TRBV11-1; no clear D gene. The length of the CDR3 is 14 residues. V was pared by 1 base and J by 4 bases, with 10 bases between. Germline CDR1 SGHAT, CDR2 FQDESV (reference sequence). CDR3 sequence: CASSLEAGFTEAFF. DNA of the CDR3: TGTGCCAGCAGCTTAGAAGCAGGCTTCACTGAAGCTTTCTTT.

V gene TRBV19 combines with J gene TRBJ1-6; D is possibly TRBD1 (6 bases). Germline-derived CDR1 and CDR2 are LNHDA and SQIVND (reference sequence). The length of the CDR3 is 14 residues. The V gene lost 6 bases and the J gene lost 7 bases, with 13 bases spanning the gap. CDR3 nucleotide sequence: TGTGCCAGTAGCCCACAGGGCGCGAATTCACCCCTCCACTTT. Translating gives CASSPQGANSPLHF.

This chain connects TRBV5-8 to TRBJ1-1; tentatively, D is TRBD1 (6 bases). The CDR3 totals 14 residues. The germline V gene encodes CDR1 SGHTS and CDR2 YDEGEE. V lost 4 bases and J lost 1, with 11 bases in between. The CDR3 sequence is CASSKGQANTEAFF. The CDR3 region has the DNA TGTGCCAGCAGCAAGGGACAAGCGAACACTGAAGCTTTCTTT.

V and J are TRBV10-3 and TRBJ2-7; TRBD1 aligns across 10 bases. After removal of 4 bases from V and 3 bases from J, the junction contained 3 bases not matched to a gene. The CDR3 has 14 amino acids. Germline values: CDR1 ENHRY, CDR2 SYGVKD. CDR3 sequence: CAISGDRGNYEQYF. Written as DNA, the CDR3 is TGTGCCATCAGTGGGGACAGGGGAAACTACGAGCAGTACTTC.

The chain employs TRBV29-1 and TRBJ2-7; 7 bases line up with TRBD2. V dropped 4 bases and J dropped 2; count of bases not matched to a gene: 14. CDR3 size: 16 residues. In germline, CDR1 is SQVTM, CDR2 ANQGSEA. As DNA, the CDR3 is TGCAGCGTTGGTGGCCAGTCCGGGAGGAGGACCTACGAGCAGTACTTC. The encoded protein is CSVGGQSGRRTYEQYF.

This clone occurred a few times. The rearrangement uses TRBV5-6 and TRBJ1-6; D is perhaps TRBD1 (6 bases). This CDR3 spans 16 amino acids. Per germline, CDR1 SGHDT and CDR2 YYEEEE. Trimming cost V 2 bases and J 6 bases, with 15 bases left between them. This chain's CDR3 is CASSFGTGSGNSPLHF. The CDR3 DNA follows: TGTGCCAGCAGCTTTGGTACAGGGTCTGGTAATTCACCCCTCCACTTT.

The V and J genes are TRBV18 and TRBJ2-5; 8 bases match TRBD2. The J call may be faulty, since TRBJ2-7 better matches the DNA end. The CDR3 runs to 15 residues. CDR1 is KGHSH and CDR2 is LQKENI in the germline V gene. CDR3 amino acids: CASSPGLAHTYEQYF. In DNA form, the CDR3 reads TGTGCCAGCTCACCAGGACTAGCCCATACCTACGAGCAGTACTTC.

CDR3 loop: CASSYSIYQPQHF. The DNA for the CDR3 is TGTGCCAGCAGTTACTCGATTTATCAGCCCCAGCATTTT. V and J are TRBV6-5 and TRBJ1-5; no definite D call. The germline gives CDR1 MNHEY, CDR2 SVGAGI. The CDR3 contains 13 residues. V was pared by 0 bases and J by 5 bases, with 5 bases between.

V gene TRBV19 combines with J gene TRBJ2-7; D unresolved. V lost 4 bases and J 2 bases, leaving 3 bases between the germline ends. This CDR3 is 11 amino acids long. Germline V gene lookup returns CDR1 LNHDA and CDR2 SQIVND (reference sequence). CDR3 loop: CASSNTYEQYF. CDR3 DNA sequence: TGTGCCAGTAGTAACACCTACGAGCAGTACTTC.

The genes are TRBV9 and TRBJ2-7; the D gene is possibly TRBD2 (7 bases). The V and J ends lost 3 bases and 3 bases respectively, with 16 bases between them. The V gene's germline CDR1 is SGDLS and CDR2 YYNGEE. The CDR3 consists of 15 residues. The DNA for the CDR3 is TGTGCCAGCAGCGCCTATGGGGGGGCCTTCTACGAGCAGTACTTC. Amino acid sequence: CASSAYGGAFYEQYF.

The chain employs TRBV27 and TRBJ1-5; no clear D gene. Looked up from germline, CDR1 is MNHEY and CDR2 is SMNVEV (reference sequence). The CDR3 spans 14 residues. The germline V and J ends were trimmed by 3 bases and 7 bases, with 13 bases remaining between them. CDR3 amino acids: CASSFAGSEQPQHF. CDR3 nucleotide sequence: TGTGCCAGCAGTTTTGCCGGATCCGAACAGCCCCAGCATTTT.

As DNA, the CDR3 is TGTGCCAGCTCACCTACCGGGACCCGGGCTGGCGAGCAGTACTTC. It translates to CASSPTGTRAGEQYF. V is TRBV18 and J is TRBJ2-7; D possibly uses TRBD1 or TRBD2 (5 bases each). The CDR3 has 15 residues. The V and J ends lost 3 bases and 6 bases respectively, with 18 bases between them. Per the germline V gene, CDR1 is KGHSH and CDR2 is LQKENI.

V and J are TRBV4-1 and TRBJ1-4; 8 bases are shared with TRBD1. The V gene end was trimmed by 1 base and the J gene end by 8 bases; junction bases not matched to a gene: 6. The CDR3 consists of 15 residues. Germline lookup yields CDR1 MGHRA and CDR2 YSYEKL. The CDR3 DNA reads TGCGCCAGCAGCCAAGGGGACAGGTCCTGGGAAAAACTGTTTTTT. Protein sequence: CASSQGDRSWEKLFF.

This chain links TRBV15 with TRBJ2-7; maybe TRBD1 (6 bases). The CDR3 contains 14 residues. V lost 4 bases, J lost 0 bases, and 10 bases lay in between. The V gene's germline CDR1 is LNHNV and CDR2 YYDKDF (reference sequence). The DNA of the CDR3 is TGTGCCACCAGCAAGGACAGCCTCTCCTACGAGCAGTACTTC. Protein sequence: CATSKDSLSYEQYF.

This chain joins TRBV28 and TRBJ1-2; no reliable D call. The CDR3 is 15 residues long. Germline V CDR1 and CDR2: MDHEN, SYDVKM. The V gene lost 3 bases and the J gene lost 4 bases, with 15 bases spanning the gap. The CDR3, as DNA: TGTGCCAGCAGTTTTTCGACCCTGGGAGGCTATGGCTACACCTTC. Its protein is CASSFSTLGGYGYTF.